Included here is one T cell receptor (beta chain) sequence, with context. Profiled with immunoSEQ multiplex PCR; TCRdb holds only in-frame clones, not every one. The data hold fewer than 500,000 clones, with 86% observed a single time. Germline lookup yields CDR1 LGHDT and CDR2 YNNKEL (reference sequence). The CDR3 is 12 residues long. Trimming took off 3 bases at V and 2 bases at J, with 4 bases between the two ends. The record originates from a study of blood T cell repertoires in COVID-19. The wider study: From the United States, Italy and Spain came samples of acute and convalescent COVID-19. T cells, B-cell-depleted T cells, or PBMCs provided the cDNA or gDNA that served as material.

Sequencing input: peripheral blood. The genes are TRBV3-1 (or the pseudogene TRBV3-2) and TRBJ1-2; D is unresolved. This TCR derives from a woman aged 25 to 39 with active or convalescent COVID-19. The CDR3 nucleotides read TGTGCCAGCAGCCAGGGCAACTATGGCTACACCTTC. Protein: CASSQGNYGYTF.